These 27 T cell receptor beta chains were all obtained from the same sample, sequenced in a study of T cell changes during pregnancy in multiple sclerosis (dated by TCRdb to the late 2010s). Library prep was done by the immunoSEQ multiplex PCR assay. Here the immuneACCESS table is served through TCRdb, limited to in-frame sequences with V and J called. Missing clones are a known gap in these copies; in checked studies unresolved V genes cover under half, and the rest lacks a known reason. The sample records about 57,000 clones, 93% of which are singletons. The biggest ten clones account for over 1.5% of the sample. The starting material was peripheral blood, obtained after pregnancy. These receptors originate from a female donor with multiple sclerosis, enrolled in a pregnancy study.

V gene TRBV2 combines with J gene TRBJ1-2, with TRBD1 as a possible D gene (5 bases). Germline V gene lookup returns CDR1 SNHLY and CDR2 FYNNEI. The CDR3 totals 17 residues. V was trimmed by 3 bases and J by 0 bases, leaving 17 bases between them. CDR3 sequence (DNA): TGTGCCAGCAGTGATGTAGACAGCGATAGATCTAACTATGGCTACACCTTC. Residues: CASSDVDSDRSNYGYTF. Based on the CDR3 plus reference TRBV2 and TRBJ1-2, the full variable domain is EPEVTQTPSHQVTQMGQEVILRCVPISNHLYFYWYRQILGQKVEFLVSFYNNEISEKSEIFDDQFSVERPDGSNFTLKIRSTKLEDSAMYFCASSDVDSDRSNYGYTFGSGTRLTVV.

The J gene is TRBJ1-1, the V gene TRBV4-1, with D possibly being TRBD1 (5 bases). CDR1 MGHRA and CDR2 YSYEKL come from the germline V gene. This CDR3 has 16 amino acids. V shed 1 base and J shed 4 bases, with 16 bases lying between them. This CDR3 is CASSQGGRVTGTEAFF. The CDR3 bases are TGCGCCAGCAGCCAAGGTGGCAGGGTAACGGGCACTGAAGCTTTCTTT.

This clone was detected only once. This sequence joins TRBV27 and TRBJ1-1; unclear D gene. This CDR3 region has 13 residues. V was pared by 4 bases and J by 4 bases, with 10 bases between. CDR1 is MNHEY and CDR2 is SMNVEV in the germline V gene (reference sequence). CDR3 nucleotide sequence: TGTGCCAGCAGTTCAATACTGAGCACTGAAGCTTTCTTT. Translation gives CASSSILSTEAFF.

The CDR3 loop reads CASSLAGGMADTQYF. The CDR3, as DNA: TGTGCCAGCAGCTTAGCGGGAGGGATGGCAGATACGCAGTATTTT. The V gene is TRBV5-4, the J gene TRBJ2-3; 10 bases align to TRBD2. This CDR3 region has 15 residues. The trim removed 2 bases at V and 4 bases at J, leaving 4 bases unmatched. Germline V CDR1 and CDR2: SGHNT, YYREEE (reference sequence).

The V gene is TRBV7-2, the J gene TRBJ2-5; D uncertain. The CDR3 sequence is 14 residues long. Trimming took off 2 bases at V and 4 bases at J, with 11 bases between the two ends. Germline CDR1 reads SGHTA; CDR2 reads FQGNSA. Written as DNA, the CDR3 is TGTGCCAGCAGCTTATCTGGTGCAGGAGAGACCCAGTACTTC. This translates into CASSLSGAGETQYF. The full variable domain, rest sourced from reference TRBV7-2 and TRBJ2-5, is GAGVSQSPSNKVTEKGKDVELRCDPISGHTALYWYRQSLGQGLEFLIYFQGNSAPDKSGLPSDRFSAERTGGSVSTLTIQRTQQEDSAVYLCASSLSGAGETQYFGPGTRLLVL.

The chain links TRBV18 to TRBJ1-5, with D possibly TRBD1 on 5 matching bases. The germline V and J ends were trimmed by 5 bases and 4 bases, with 12 bases remaining between them. This CDR3 is built from 14 residues. Germline V lookup: CDR1 KGHSH, CDR2 LQKENI. In DNA, the CDR3 is TGTGCCAGCTCAGAAGACAGAAAGAATCAGCCCCAGCATTTT. It yields the protein CASSEDRKNQPQHF.

In its sample, this clone was seen once. The V gene is TRBV28, the J gene TRBJ2-7; D is undetermined. The CDR3 contains 14 residues. Trimming pared 6 bases from V and 0 bases from J, leaving 12 bases between. The V gene's germline CDR1 is MDHEN and CDR2 SYDVKM. For the CDR3, the DNA is TGTGCCAGCAGCTCCATCCCCGGCTCCTACGAGCAGTACTTC. Its protein product is CASSSIPGSYEQYF.

This sequence joins TRBV7-6 and TRBJ2-7; unclear D gene. Germline V gene lookup returns CDR1 SGHVS and CDR2 FNYEAQ. The V end was cut by 0 bases, the J end by 3 bases, with 6 bases between. This CDR3 has 13 residues. The CDR3 is CASSLAQHYEQYF. The CDR3 DNA follows: TGTGCCAGCAGCTTAGCGCAACACTACGAGCAGTACTTC.

The chain links TRBV19 to TRBJ1-1; a weak D match, TRBD1 (6 bases). V was shortened by 3 bases and J by 7 bases, with 12 bases between the two germline ends. This CDR3 region has 13 residues. Per germline, CDR1 LNHDA and CDR2 SQIVND (reference sequence). Here the CDR3 DNA reads TGTGCCAGTAGTATCCGGGGGGCGGGTGAAGCTTTCTTT. This encodes CASSIRGAGEAFF.

This rearrangement joins TRBV4-2 to TRBJ2-5; 10 bases agree with TRBD2. The germline CDR1 and CDR2 sequences are LGHNA and YNFKEQ. The CDR3 is made up of 16 amino acids. With V trimmed by 0 bases and J by 3 bases, 4 bases remained unmatched. DNA of the CDR3: TGTGCCAGCAGCCAAGATGGAACTAGCGGGGAAGAGACCCAGTACTTC. Translated, it gives CASSQDGTSGEETQYF.

V is TRBV28 and J is TRBJ1-2; 9 bases are shared with TRBD1. J gave up 5 bases and V 3 bases, and 13 bases lay outside the gene matches. The CDR3 contains 17 residues. CDR1 and CDR2 from the germline V gene are MDHEN and SYDVKM. For the CDR3, the DNA is TGTGCCAGCAGTTTGCTCGGTGAGGGGACAGGGATATATGGCTACACCTTC. It encodes CASSLLGEGTGIYGYTF.

V is TRBV11-2 and J is TRBJ2-7, with a weak D call TRBD2 (6 bases). Germline CDR1 reads SGHAT; CDR2 reads FQNNGV. Trimming left V 1 base short and J 6 bases short, with 16 bases between. The CDR3 contains 15 residues. DNA of the CDR3: TGTGCCAGCAGCTTAGTTCCGGGAGCCGTTGGCGAGCAGTACTTC. Its translation: CASSLVPGAVGEQYF.

The rearrangement joins TRBV7-2 to TRBJ2-2; tentatively, D is TRBD1 (5 bases). Germline V lookup: CDR1 SGHTA, CDR2 FQGNSA. V was clipped by 5 bases and J by 3 bases, with 10 bases between them. The CDR3 totals 14 residues. The CDR3 DNA sequence: TGTGCCAGCAGCCAGGACATTTACACCGGGGAGCTGTTTTTT. Its translation is CASSQDIYTGELFF.

The CDR3 spells CASSAGTSGSSSYNEQFF. CDR3 DNA sequence: TGTGCCAGCAGCGCCGGGACTAGCGGGAGTTCCTCCTACAATGAGCAGTTCTTC. V usage is TRBV13 and J usage is TRBJ2-1, with 14 positions matching TRBD2. CDR3 length: 18 residues. V shed 5 bases and J 0 bases; nucleotides not matched to a gene: 6. Germline V lookup: CDR1 PRHDT, CDR2 FYEKMQ (reference sequence).

This chain joins TRBV6-1 and TRBJ2-2; TRBD1 matches at 10 bases. This CDR3 region has 19 residues. Germline assignment: CDR1 MNHNS and CDR2 SASEGT. V shed 2 bases and J 4 bases; nucleotides not matched to a gene: 13. Here the CDR3 DNA reads TGTGCCAGCAGTGAACGAAGTCCGGGACAGGGGAAACTCACCGGGGAGCTGTTTTTT. This gives the protein CASSERSPGQGKLTGELFF.

The chain links TRBV4-2 to TRBJ2-5, with a possible D match to TRBD2 (7 bases). This CDR3 has 16 amino acids. The ends were cut back, 0 bases at V and 4 bases at J, with 15 bases in the middle. Germline loops: CDR1 LGHNA, CDR2 YNFKEQ. As DNA, the CDR3 is TGTGCCAGCAGCCAAGACCCGCCAGGGGAGGGAGAGACCCAGTACTTC. It is translated as CASSQDPPGEGETQYF.

This clone was counted once. The chain joins TRBV4-1 to TRBJ1-4; D is undetermined. Trimming took off 1 base at V and 8 bases at J, with 17 bases between the two ends. CDR1 and CDR2 from the germline V gene are MGHRA and YSYEKL. The length of the CDR3 is 16 residues. CDR3 sequence: CASSQVMTLAGEKLFF. CDR3 nucleotide sequence: TGCGCCAGCAGCCAAGTCATGACACTTGCAGGCGAAAAACTGTTTTTT.

This sequence joins TRBV4-1 and TRBJ2-2, with TRBD1 matching 7 bases. The CDR3 covers 14 residues. V dropped 2 bases and J dropped 6; count of bases not matched to a gene: 3. Germline CDR1 and CDR2: MGHRA and YSYEKL. The chain's CDR3 is CASSQNRGAGELFF. In DNA, the CDR3 is TGCGCCAGCAGCCAAAACAGGGGTGCCGGGGAGCTGTTTTTT.

This clone has only one observation. V and J are TRBV29-1 and TRBJ2-2; perhaps TRBD2 as D (6 bases). CDR1 is SQVTM, CDR2 ANQGSEA, per germline. The ends were cut back, 1 base at V and 2 bases at J, with 17 bases in the middle. This CDR3 has 17 amino acids. CDR3: CSVEAGVAGLNTGELFF. CDR3 sequence (DNA): TGCAGCGTTGAAGCGGGGGTCGCGGGGCTAAACACCGGGGAGCTGTTTTTT.

This clone was observed a single time. The chain joins TRBV15 to TRBJ2-7; 10 bases agree with TRBD2. Trimming cost V 0 bases and J 7 bases; bases outside gene matches: 9. Germline assignment: CDR1 LNHNV and CDR2 YYDKDF (reference sequence). The CDR3 is 16 residues long. The CDR3 reads CATSRDPIAGGREQYF. The CDR3 nucleotides are TGTGCCACCAGCAGAGACCCCATAGCGGGAGGTAGGGAGCAGTACTTC.

This clone was seen a single time. As DNA, the CDR3 is TGTGCCAGCAGTTTTAGGCAGGGACACGAAAAACTGTTTTTT. It translates to CASSFRQGHEKLFF. This chain links TRBV27 with TRBJ1-4; a weak D match, TRBD1 (6 bases). The CDR3 loop spans 14 amino acids. Trimming cost V 3 bases and J 8 bases, with 13 bases left between them. Looked up from germline, CDR1 is MNHEY and CDR2 is SMNVEV (reference sequence).

The chain recombines TRBV6-4 with TRBJ1-2, with D perhaps matching TRBD1 (6 bases). V lost 4 bases to trimming and J lost 10 bases, with 22 bases between them. Germline V lookup: CDR1 MRHNA, CDR2 SNTAGT. The CDR3 length is 15 residues. The DNA for the CDR3 is TGTGCCAGCAGTGCGGGATTTGCGGACAGCCGGCACTACACCTTC. Protein sequence: CASSAGFADSRHYTF.

The chain recombines TRBV15 with TRBJ1-2; D is perhaps TRBD1 (6 bases). CDR3 length equals 14 residues. The germline gives CDR1 LNHNV, CDR2 YYDKDF (reference sequence). Trimming pared 0 bases from V and 6 bases from J, leaving 11 bases between. This CDR3 is CATSRENGGHGYTF. Here the CDR3 DNA reads TGTGCCACCAGCAGAGAGAATGGGGGCCATGGCTACACCTTC. The whole variable domain, remainder taken from reference TRBV15 and TRBJ1-2, is DAMVIQNPRYQVTQFGKPVTLSCSQTLNHNVMYWYQQKSSQAPKLLFHYYDKDFNNEADTPDNFQSRRPNTSFCFLDIRSPGLGDTAMYLCATSRENGGHGYTFGSGTRLTVV.

This rearrangement joins TRBV14 to TRBJ2-1; unclear D gene. Trimming removed 5 bases from V and 0 bases from J, with 20 bases in between. The CDR3 length is 18 residues. CDR1 SGHDN and CDR2 FVKESK come from the germline V gene. DNA of the CDR3: TGTGCCAGCAGCTCAAGATCTAACAGCCAGAGCTCCTACAATGAGCAGTTCTTC. As protein: CASSSRSNSQSSYNEQFF. Combining the CDR3 with reference TRBV14 and TRBJ2-1 gives the whole variable domain EAGVTQFPSHSVIEKGQTVTLRCDPISGHDNLYWYRRVMGKEIKFLLHFVKESKQDESGMPNNRFLAERTGGTYSTLKVQPAELEDSGVYFCASSSRSNSQSSYNEQFFGPGTRLTVL.

The CDR3 coding sequence is TGTGCCAGCAGTAACCGGGACAGGGGGTCAGATACGCAGTATTTT. Amino acids: CASSNRDRGSDTQYF. The gene calls are TRBV6-5 and TRBJ2-3; 11 nucleotides match TRBD1. The germline gives CDR1 MNHEY, CDR2 SVGAGI. The CDR3 consists of 15 residues. V shed 5 bases, J shed 4 bases, and the junction held 5 bases outside the gene matches.

The V and J genes are TRBV5-1 and TRBJ2-5; 7 bases align to TRBD2. With 6 bases clipped from V and 1 base from J, the junction kept 6 bases outside the gene matches. CDR3 size: 14 residues. CDR1 and CDR2 from the germline V gene are SGHRS and YFSETQ. The CDR3 reads CASNVGGSQETQYF. DNA for the CDR3: TGCGCCAGCAACGTGGGAGGGAGCCAAGAGACCCAGTACTTC.

The DNA for the CDR3 is TGCGCCAGCAGCCGCCTAACACCCTTACTAGCGGGAGGTAACACCGGGGAGCTGTTTTTT. As protein: CASSRLTPLLAGGNTGELFF. The chain couples TRBV4-3 to TRBJ2-2; TRBD2 agrees at 12 bases. Germline trimming cut 4 bases from V and 2 bases from J; bases unmatched to any gene: 14. CDR3 length: 20 amino acids. Looked up from germline, CDR1 is LGHNA and CDR2 is YSLEER.